One and the same sample provided the 3 T cell receptor beta chains below, sequenced in a study of blood T cell repertoires in COVID-19. Using immunoSEQ multiplex PCR, the repertoire was profiled, and TCRdb retains in-frame clones only, with some absent. The sample holds more than 300,000 clones; roughly nine tenths are singletons and the top ten take 3.9%. Material for sequencing was PBMCs or T cells enriched from blood (not recorded which). The receptor set was obtained from a woman under 40 who had been exposed to COVID-19.

A single count supports this clone. The chain uses TRBV27 and TRBJ1-5, with TRBD1 matching 7 bases. The CDR3 has 15 residues. Germline V gene lookup returns CDR1 MNHEY and CDR2 SMNVEV (reference sequence). The V segment lost 6 bases and the J segment 0 bases; nucleotides outside the gene matches: 5. This chain's CDR3 is CASRAGTVSNQPQHF. The CDR3 bases are TGTGCCAGCAGGGCCGGGACAGTTAGCAATCAGCCCCAGCATTTT.

The chain recombines TRBV29-1 with TRBJ2-3; 7 bases line up with TRBD1. V was pared by 4 bases and J by 6 bases, with 10 bases of the junction left unmatched. Germline loops: CDR1 SQVTM, CDR2 ANQGSEA. There are 14 residues in the CDR3. DNA of the CDR3: TGCAGCGTTGTAGAGGGGGCACCCCGGGATACGCAGTATTTT. It yields the protein CSVVEGAPRDTQYF.

The V call is TRBV11-2, the J call TRBJ2-3, with D perhaps TRBD1 (6 bases). Germline CDR1 reads SGHAT; CDR2 reads FQNNGV. The CDR3 totals 15 residues. With 4 bases removed from V and 1 base from J, the gap between germline ends came to 12 bases. The chain's CDR3 is CASSYGQPRTDTQYF. DNA of the CDR3: TGTGCCAGCAGCTATGGACAGCCCCGCACAGATACGCAGTATTTT.